This entry concerns a single T cell receptor beta chain. Its antigen is not identified. These data belong to a study of T cell responses to AZD1222 COVID-19 vaccine. Study observations and caveats: At baseline, just 6 or 7 AZD1222 recipients tested seropositive. After two AZD1222 doses, spike-specific TCR breadth and depth rose versus day 0.

Only in-frame clones appear in the TCRdb table, and some are missing; sequencing was by immunoSEQ multiplex PCR. The sample consists of roughly 72,000 clones, 70% to 90% of them appearing once. The V and J ends lost 0 bases and 1 base respectively, with 12 bases between them. Germline V gene data show CDR1 as LNHDA and CDR2 as SQIVND (reference sequence). The CDR3 contains 16 residues. The chain carries TRBV19 and TRBJ2-5; D ambiguous. The sequence derives from an adult who received the MenACWY meningococcal vaccine as a control. Source: peripheral blood, taken 28 days after the second dose of the MenACWY control vaccine. For the CDR3, the DNA is TGTGCCAGTAGTATAGATCTTGGGGTAGGCCAAGAGACCCAGTACTTC. Translated, it gives CASSIDLGVGQETQYF.